This T cell receptor beta chain was sequenced during a study of blood T cells in healthy people across ages. Looking at the study overall: Through template switching, about one barcoded beta molecule was captured per two T cells, as measured in model experiments. General observations from the study: Bulk PBMC profiling left naive and antigen-experienced comparisons inconclusive.

The V gene's germline CDR1 is MDHEN and CDR2 SYDVKM. This CDR3 is 14 amino acids long. Next came a second PCR, run for about 7 to 12 cycles, which used a sample-barcoded 5' primer along with a J-beta primer mix. With 12 random nucleotides, a template-switch adaptor tagged each individual cDNA molecule. Using its own MiXCR run on the 5' RACE reads, TCRdb lists one record per CDR3 protein. The repertoire holds around 1,700,000 distinct CDR3 sequences, with about 28% as singletons. Notes on this clonotype: Its antigen is currently unknown. At one end the junction does not follow the germline gene, possibly because of a read error.

The TCR originated in a woman aged 30 to 39 in good health. Sequenced input: blood. V is TRBV28 and J is TRBJ2-3; D may match TRBD1 or TRBD2 (5 bases each). This CDR3 reads CASSLSTGPFAGYF. For the CDR3, the DNA is TGTGCCAGCAGCTTATCGACGGGACCGTTTGCGGGGTATTTT. Full variable domain (rest looked up from reference TRBV28 and TRBJ2-3): DVKVTQSSRYLVKRTGEKVFLECVQDMDHENMFWYRQDPGLGLRLIYFSYDVKMKEKGDIPEGYSVSREKKERFSLILESASTNQTSMYLCASSLSTGPFAGYFGPGTRLTVL.